This TCR beta chain appears in the sequencing data of a study of cytomegalovirus exposure and HLA in healthy donors (dated by TCRdb to 2017 to 2019). Regarding the research as a whole: An earlier analysis of 587 of the donors reported 276 Gb of sequence data and 117 million unique TCR beta sequences obtained from some 200 million T cells. An early release that covered more than 550 HLA-typed donors contained about 300 gigabases of sequencing data and around 80 million unique TCR sequences. The genetic ancestry cluster associated with self-reported Caucasian donors included roughly four fifths of the roughly 410 genotyped donors. The study was designed to test whether signatures of past pathogen exposure could be identified by cataloging public T cell receptors. The study used immunosequencing to profile the T cell repertoires of approximately 630 subjects and linked those repertoires to cytomegalovirus serostatus. In addition to the first cohort of approximately 670 subjects, a separate validation cohort of 120 different subjects was used. The study combined high-throughput TCR immunosequencing, statistical association of individual TCRs with disease status, and machine learning to predict cytomegalovirus infection status. In a later analysis, previously published TCR beta repertoires from 666 donors were re-analyzed and high-resolution HLA genotyping was added so that TCR occurrence patterns could be studied. Rather than using new phenotypic data, the later analysis identified candidate immune exposures from TCR beta sequences and from how often those sequences occurred across donors. An earlier analysis of approximately 500 of the donors applied high-throughput TCR beta sequencing to assess whether each TCR beta V gene segment acted as functional or pseudogenic. Donor age, sex, ethnicity and CMV serostatus were collected together with the repertoire data. A later genetic analysis took genome-wide SNP genotypes for about 60% of the roughly 670 donors and used that subset as a discovery cohort. All discovery cohort repertoires had been generated using a single sequencing platform. Class I and class II HLA loci were covered by the typing at four-digit resolution. Typing coverage varied by locus: roughly 629-630 donors for A, B, C, DRB1 and DQB1; roughly 500 for DQA1; over 600 for DPA1; around 450 for DPB1. Because of strong linkage in the cohort, five DR-DQ haplotypes were treated as single units for association and clustering. Among around 400 genotyped donors of the cohort, an average of about 220,000 unique TCR beta nucleotide sequences was sequenced per donor, of which about 19% were non-productive.

The cohort comprised around 700 healthy bone marrow donors. Cohort members were all nominally healthy when sampled, although unrecorded immune exposures were likely present. The donor was CMV seronegative and was included in the group of several hundred seronegative cohort members. A peripheral blood sample was provided by each donor, and peripheral blood mononuclear cells were used for TCR beta sequencing. The Qiagen DNeasy Blood Extraction Kit was used to extract genomic DNA from the blood cell samples. Taken from cysteine to phenylalanine, the CDR3 has 13 residues. The sequence is cut down to CDR3 DNA, 39 bases in frame from base 1. Here V drops 5 bases and J drops 8 bases, and the junction holds 8 bases not matched to any gene. CDR1 and CDR2, per the germline V gene, are MDHEN and SYDVKM. Study-level results and caveats: A further reported finding was that TCR beta sequences accurately predicted the HLA-A and HLA-B alleles for most subjects in the first cohort. It was suggested by the authors that the approach could potentially be generalized to other disease states and immunological phenotypes. A few of the identified cytomegalovirus-associated TCR beta chains were confirmed in vitro to be specific for cytomegalovirus antigens. V-gene and J-gene trimming of TCR beta chains was associated with a missense DCLRE1C variant in a later genetic analysis, and the association was replicated in an independent cohort. Seventeen rarely observed V segments, including chromosome 9 orphons, were excluded from the earlier analysis of some 590 of the donors because counts were too low. While some public TCRs were present in many individuals, most TCR sequences turned up only very rarely across donors. The classifier was reported to diagnose cytomegalovirus status with high specificity and sensitivity in both the original and validation cohorts. HLA typing was unavailable for some donors at each locus, so association tests used only the typed subset. The study gave a list of some 150 TCR beta chains associated with cytomegalovirus. According to a later analysis, most CMV-associated TCR beta chains appeared to be HLA-restricted, and the HLA associations seemed to be driven largely by CMV exposure. Because the 87-base-pair reads could not distinguish some IMGT-functional V segments, including TRBV6-2 and TRBV6-3, those segments were excluded. When HLA alleles, especially DR and DQ, strongly co-occurred, TCR associations were difficult to assign to individual alleles. A later analysis found that TCR association rates varied across HLA loci, with DRB1 alleles showing the most associated TCRs and HLA-C alleles the fewest. Roughly uniform sequencing depth across donors was assumed in presence/absence analyses, although this assumption may not hold. A later analysis associated 17,000 or so TCR beta sequences with specific HLA alleles at a false discovery rate of 0.05. In this cohort, only TCR beta chains were sequenced, and detectable features were limited by the absence of alpha or paired-chain data. Compared with the roughly 600-donor mean, donors in an Asian-associated ancestry cluster had fewer N-insertions in productive TCRs, according to a later genetic analysis. According to a later analysis, parvovirus B19, influenza, CMV and Epstein-Barr virus appeared linked to several top co-occurrence clusters. A cluster of highly shared sequence variants was judged likely to be a technical artifact of the sequencing pipeline. Correlated functional status among segregating V segments might be attributable to linkage disequilibrium, but an unknown experimental factor could not be ruled out. An earlier analysis of 450 to 750 of the donors showed that most TCR beta V segments appeared in productive rearrangements either about 87% or about 30% of the time, which broadly matched IMGT annotations. Compared with equally common non-associated chains, HLA-associated TCR beta chains in a later analysis were more clonally expanded and had lower generation probabilities. Immune exposure information for the cohort was limited to CMV serostatus.

With regard to this clone: This receptor's antigen is unknown. Base qualities are not recorded, but no much larger clone differs from it by a single base.

Preparation of the library involved the immunoSEQ multiplex PCR assay. For the multiplex PCR, a mixture combining 60 forward primers for TCR Vbeta segments and 13 reverse primers for TCR Jbeta segments was used. The CDR3 region of rearranged TCR beta genes was amplified from genomic DNA with a multiplex PCR assay. On the Illumina HiSeq System, the amplified TCR beta libraries were sequenced as 87-base-pair reads. Turning to the authors' computational methods: A later analysis tallied roughly 76 million unique TCR beta chains across the approximately 670 repertoires, and around 9.9 million of those chains were shared by two or more donors. Raw reads were error-corrected and collapsed into unique sequences by a nearest-neighbor algorithm in which closely related sequences were merged to remove PCR and sequencing errors. To assign V, D and J gene segments, CDR3 sequences were aligned to IMGT reference sequences. For a sequence to be retained, a match of at least six nucleotides to both a V gene segment and a J gene segment was required. Rearrangements were called productive when the CDR3 lacked stop codons and stayed in frame with V and J; all others were non-productive. CDR3 was defined by IMGT convention, running from the second conserved V-encoded cysteine to the conserved J-encoded phenylalanine. The earlier analysis of about 500 of the donors excluded sequences that lacked an unambiguous match to a single V gene segment. An earlier analysis of fewer than 750 of the donors called V segments functional above 56.7% productive rearrangements and segregating when the between-donor standard deviation exceeded 5%. A statistical classification framework was developed to diagnose cytomegalovirus status using the catalog of TCR beta chain sequences. A later analysis assigned V and J genes by comparing TCR nucleotide sequences with IMGT/GENE-DB human TR gene sequences. A later analysis assigned CDR3 sequences and most-parsimonious VDJ recombination scenarios with the TCRdist pipeline. In a later analysis, each TCR beta chain was defined by its CDR3 amino acid sequence together with its V-gene family, and reads lacking a unique V-gene family were excluded. A later analysis removed roughly 590 highly shared, low-generation-probability nucleotide sequences to deal with suspected cross-contamination and a sequencing artifact. For each public chain, a later analysis derived a clonal expansion index from normalized ranks of inferred template counts within each repertoire. A later analysis computed generation probabilities with a VDJ recombination model fitted to out-of-frame rearrangements, and checked the results against IGoR. In a later analysis, hypergeometric tests were used to score TCR-TCR, TCR-HLA and TCR-CMV co-occurrence, with a repertoire-size bias correction applied to TCR pairs. In a later analysis, false discovery rates were estimated by permuting HLA or CMV assignments 20 times. In a later analysis, co-occurring TCRs were grouped using DBSCAN, with TCRdist sequence similarity added in when clustering inside HLA-allele-positive subsets. Repertoires with fewer than 30,000 or more than 120,000 public chains, plus five repertoires with anomalous nucleotide sharing, were excluded from co-occurrence clustering. TCRdb stores this immuneACCESS table with in-frame sequences only. Part of the clones is absent; in the studies checked, under half of the shortfall reflects unresolved V genes, and no reason is known for the rest. That table is the source of V, J and clone size, and D and trimming were worked out from the DNA. The sample table holds about 130,000 clones, of which about four fifths were seen once. 3.1% of the sample comes from the top ten.

The sequence derives from a man aged 30-40 years in good health and CMV-seronegative. The sequencing input was PBMCs. The chain was built from TRBV28 and TRBJ1-2, and TRBD1 aligns with 7 junction nucleotides. The sequence in DNA is TGTGCCAGCAGTCCGGACAACAGGGGCGGCTACACCTTC. The translation is CASSPDNRGGYTF.